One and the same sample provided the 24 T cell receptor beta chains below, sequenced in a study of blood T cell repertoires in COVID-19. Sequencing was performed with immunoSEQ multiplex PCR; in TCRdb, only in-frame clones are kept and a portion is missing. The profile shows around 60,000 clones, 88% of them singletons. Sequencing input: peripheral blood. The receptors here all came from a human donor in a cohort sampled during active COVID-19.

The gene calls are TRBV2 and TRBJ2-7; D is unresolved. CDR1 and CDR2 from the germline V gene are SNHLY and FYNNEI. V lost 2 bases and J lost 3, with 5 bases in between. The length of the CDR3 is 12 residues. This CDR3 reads CASSELNYEQYF. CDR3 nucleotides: TGTGCCAGCAGTGAACTAAACTACGAGCAGTACTTC.

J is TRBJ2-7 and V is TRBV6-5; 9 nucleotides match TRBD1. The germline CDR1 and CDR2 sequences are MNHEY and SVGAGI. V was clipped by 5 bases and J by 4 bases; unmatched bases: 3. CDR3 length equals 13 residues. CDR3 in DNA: TGTGCCAGCAGTACAGGGGGCGTTTACGAGCAGTACTTC. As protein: CASSTGGVYEQYF.

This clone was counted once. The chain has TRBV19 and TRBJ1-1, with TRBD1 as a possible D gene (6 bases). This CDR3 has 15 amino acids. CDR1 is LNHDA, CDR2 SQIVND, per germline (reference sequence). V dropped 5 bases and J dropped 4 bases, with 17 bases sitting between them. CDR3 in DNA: TGTGCCAGTAGTCGGGGAACCCAGGGGACCACTGAAGCTTTCTTT. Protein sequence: CASSRGTQGTTEAFF.

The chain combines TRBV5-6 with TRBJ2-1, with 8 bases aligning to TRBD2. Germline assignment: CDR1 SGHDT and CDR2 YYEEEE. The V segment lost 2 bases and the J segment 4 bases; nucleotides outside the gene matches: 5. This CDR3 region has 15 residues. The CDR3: CASSLQRGPYNEQFF. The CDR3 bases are TGTGCCAGCAGCTTACAGCGGGGGCCGTACAATGAGCAGTTCTTC.

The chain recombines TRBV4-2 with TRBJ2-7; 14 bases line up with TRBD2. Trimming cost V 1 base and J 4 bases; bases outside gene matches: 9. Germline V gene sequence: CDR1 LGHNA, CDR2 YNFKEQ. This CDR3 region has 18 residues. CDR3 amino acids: CASSQVGTSGSETYEQYF. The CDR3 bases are TGTGCCAGCAGCCAAGTCGGGACTAGCGGGAGTGAAACGTACGAGCAGTACTTC.

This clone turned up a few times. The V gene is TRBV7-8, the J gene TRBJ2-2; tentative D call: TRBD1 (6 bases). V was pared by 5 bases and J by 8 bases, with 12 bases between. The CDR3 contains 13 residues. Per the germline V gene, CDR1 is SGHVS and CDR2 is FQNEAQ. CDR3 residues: CASSPVGQGELFF. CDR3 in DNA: TGTGCCAGCAGCCCGGTGGGACAAGGGGAGCTGTTTTTT.

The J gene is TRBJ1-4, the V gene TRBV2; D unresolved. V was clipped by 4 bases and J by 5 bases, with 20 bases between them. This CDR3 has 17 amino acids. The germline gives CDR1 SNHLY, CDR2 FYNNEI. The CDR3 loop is CASSGPGSGGRNEKLFF. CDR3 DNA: TGTGCCAGCAGTGGGCCTGGCTCGGGAGGGAGGAATGAAAAACTGTTTTTT.

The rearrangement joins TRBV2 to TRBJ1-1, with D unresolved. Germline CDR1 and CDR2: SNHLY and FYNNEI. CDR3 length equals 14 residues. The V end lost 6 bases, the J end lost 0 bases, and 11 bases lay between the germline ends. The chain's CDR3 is CASSIGLLNTEAFF. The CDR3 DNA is TGTGCCAGCAGCATTGGACTTCTGAACACTGAAGCTTTCTTT.

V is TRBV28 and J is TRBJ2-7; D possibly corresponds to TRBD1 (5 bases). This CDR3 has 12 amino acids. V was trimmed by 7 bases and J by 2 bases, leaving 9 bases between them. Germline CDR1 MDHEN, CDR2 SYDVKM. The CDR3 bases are TGTGCCAGCAAACAGGCCCCCTACGAGCAGTACTTC. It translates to CASKQAPYEQYF.

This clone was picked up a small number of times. The CDR3 DNA reads as TGTGCCAGCAGCTTAGGCAGGGCAGGGGACACTGAAGCTTTCTTT. Translated, it gives CASSLGRAGDTEAFF. The V call is TRBV13, the J call TRBJ1-1; D possibly corresponds to TRBD1 (6 bases). V dropped 0 bases and J dropped 3 bases, with 11 bases sitting between them. Germline assignment: CDR1 PRHDT and CDR2 FYEKMQ (reference sequence). CDR3 length equals 15 residues.

This CDR3 reads CASSYSGQAYNEQFF. In nucleotides, the CDR3 is TGTGCCAGCAGTTACTCGGGCCAGGCCTACAATGAGCAGTTCTTC. The chain carries TRBV6-2 or TRBV6-3 and TRBJ2-1, with unresolved D. V was cut by 0 bases and J by 2 bases, with 8 bases left in between. Looked up from germline, CDR1 is MNHEY and CDR2 is SVGEGT. This CDR3 spans 15 amino acids.

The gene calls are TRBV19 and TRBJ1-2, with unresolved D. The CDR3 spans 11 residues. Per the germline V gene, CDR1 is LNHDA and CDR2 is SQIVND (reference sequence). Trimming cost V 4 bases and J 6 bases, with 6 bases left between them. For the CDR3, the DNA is TGTGCCAGTAGTACCGGAGATGGCTACACCTTC. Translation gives CASSTGDGYTF.

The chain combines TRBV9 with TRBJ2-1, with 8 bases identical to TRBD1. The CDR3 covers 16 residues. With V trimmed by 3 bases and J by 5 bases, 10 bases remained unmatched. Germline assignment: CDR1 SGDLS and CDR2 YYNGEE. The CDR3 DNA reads TGTGCCAGCAGCGATGACAGGGGATCGCCCAACAATGAGCAGTTCTTC. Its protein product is CASSDDRGSPNNEQFF. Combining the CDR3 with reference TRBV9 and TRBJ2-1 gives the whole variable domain DSGVTQTPKHLITATGQRVTLRCSPRSGDLSVYWYQQSLDQGLQFLIQYYNGEERAKGNILERFSAQQFPDLHSELNLSSLELGDSALYFCASSDDRGSPNNEQFFGPGTRLTVL.

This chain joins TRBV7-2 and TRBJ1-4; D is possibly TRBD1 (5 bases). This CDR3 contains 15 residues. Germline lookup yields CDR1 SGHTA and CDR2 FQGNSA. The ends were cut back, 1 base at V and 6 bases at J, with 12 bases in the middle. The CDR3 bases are TGTGCCAGCAGCTTAGTAACGGGGGGTTATGAAAAACTGTTTTTT. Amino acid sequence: CASSLVTGGYEKLFF.

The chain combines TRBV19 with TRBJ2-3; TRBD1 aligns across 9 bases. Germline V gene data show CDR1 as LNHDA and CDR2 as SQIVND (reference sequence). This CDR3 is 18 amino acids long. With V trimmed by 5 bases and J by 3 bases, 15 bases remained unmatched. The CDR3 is CASSSQGAEILSTDTQYF. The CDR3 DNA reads TGTGCCAGTAGTTCACAGGGGGCAGAAATACTAAGTACAGATACGCAGTATTTT.

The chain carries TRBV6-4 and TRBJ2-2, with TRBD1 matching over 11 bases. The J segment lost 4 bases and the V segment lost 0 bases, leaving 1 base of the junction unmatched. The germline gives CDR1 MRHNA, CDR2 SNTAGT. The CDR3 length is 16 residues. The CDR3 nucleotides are TGTGCCAGCAGTGACTCCGGGACAGGGGGCACCGGGGAGCTGTTTTTT. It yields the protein CASSDSGTGGTGELFF.

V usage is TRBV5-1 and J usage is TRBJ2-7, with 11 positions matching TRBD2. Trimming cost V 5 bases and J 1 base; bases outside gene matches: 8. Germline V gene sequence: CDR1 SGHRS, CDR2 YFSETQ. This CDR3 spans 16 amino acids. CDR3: CASSLRSGGESYEQYF. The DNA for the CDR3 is TGCGCCAGCAGTTTGCGTAGCGGGGGGGAGTCCTACGAGCAGTACTTC.

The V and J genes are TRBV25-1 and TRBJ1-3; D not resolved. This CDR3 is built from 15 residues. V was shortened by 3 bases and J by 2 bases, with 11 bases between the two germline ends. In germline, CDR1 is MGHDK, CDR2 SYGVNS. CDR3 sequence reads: CASSDGPWAGNTIYF. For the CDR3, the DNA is TGTGCCAGCAGTGATGGGCCTTGGGCTGGAAACACCATATATTTT.

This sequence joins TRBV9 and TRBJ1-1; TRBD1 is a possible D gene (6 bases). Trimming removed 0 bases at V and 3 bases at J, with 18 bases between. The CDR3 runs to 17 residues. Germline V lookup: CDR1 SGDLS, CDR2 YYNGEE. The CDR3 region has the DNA TGTGCCAGCAGCGTAGTTTCGGCAGGGGTTGGAGACACTGAAGCTTTCTTT. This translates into CASSVVSAGVGDTEAFF.

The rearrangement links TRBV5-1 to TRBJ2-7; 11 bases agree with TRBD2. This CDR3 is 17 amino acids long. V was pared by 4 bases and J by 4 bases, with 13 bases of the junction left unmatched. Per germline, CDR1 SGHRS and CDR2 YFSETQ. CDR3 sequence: CASSPGLTSGSGYEQYF. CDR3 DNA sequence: TGCGCCAGCAGCCCAGGGTTAACTAGCGGGAGCGGTTACGAGCAGTACTTC.

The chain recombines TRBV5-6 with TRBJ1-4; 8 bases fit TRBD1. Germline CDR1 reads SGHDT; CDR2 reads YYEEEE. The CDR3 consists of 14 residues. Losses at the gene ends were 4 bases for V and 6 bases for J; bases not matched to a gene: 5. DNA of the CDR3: TGTGCCAGCAGCCGAGGGACAGGAGATGAAAAACTGTTTTTT. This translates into CASSRGTGDEKLFF.

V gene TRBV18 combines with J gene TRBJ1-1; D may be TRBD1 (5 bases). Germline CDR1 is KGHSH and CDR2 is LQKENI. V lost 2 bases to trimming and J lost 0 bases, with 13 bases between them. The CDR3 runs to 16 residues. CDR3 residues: CASSPSTGNMNTEAFF. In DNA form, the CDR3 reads TGTGCCAGCTCACCAAGTACAGGAAACATGAACACTGAAGCTTTCTTT.

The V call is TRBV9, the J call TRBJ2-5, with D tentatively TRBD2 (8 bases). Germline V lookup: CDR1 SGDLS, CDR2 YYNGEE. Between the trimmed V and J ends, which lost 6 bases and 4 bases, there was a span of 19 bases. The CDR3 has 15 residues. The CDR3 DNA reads TGTGCCAGCACCTCGGGAGGGACAGCCCCAGAGACCCAGTACTTC. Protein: CASTSGGTAPETQYF.

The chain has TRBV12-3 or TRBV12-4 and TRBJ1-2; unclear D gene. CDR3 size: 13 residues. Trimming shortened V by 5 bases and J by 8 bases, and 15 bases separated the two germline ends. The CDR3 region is CASSPGSAEGYTF. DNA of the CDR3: TGTGCCAGCAGTCCGGGATCCGCGGAAGGCTACACCTTC.